The clone carrying this TCR beta chain was picked up a small number of times. The entry originates in a study of HIV-infected patients and healthy controls. Each CDR3 protein is one row after TCRdb ran MiXCR on the 5' RACE reads. The sample contains about 18,000 distinct CDR3 sequences, approximately 18% of which appear only once. The clonotype originates from a human donor in good health. Sequences were obtained from CD8+ T cells from blood.

CDR3 sequence (DNA): TGTGCCAGTACCAACAGGGGTGGGAATCAGCCCCAGCATTTT. Protein product: CASTNRGGNQPQHF. The chain uses TRBV19 and TRBJ1-5, with 7 bases aligning to TRBD1. After removal of 7 bases from V and 4 bases from J, the junction contained 7 bases not matched to a gene. CDR1 is LNHDA and CDR2 is SQIVND in the germline V gene (reference sequence). CDR3 length: 14 residues.